One sample yielded the 22 T cell receptor beta chains listed below, sequenced in a study of blood T cell repertoires in COVID-19. This table comes from immunoSEQ multiplex PCR, and its TCRdb copy is limited to in-frame clones, with some not included. Of around 250,000 clones in the sample, about 91% were seen once. The source material was PBMCs or T cells enriched from blood (not recorded which). The receptor set was obtained from a woman between 40 and 55 years old with acute COVID-19.

The chain joins TRBV9 to TRBJ1-2; D not certain. Per germline, CDR1 SGDLS and CDR2 YYNGEE. This CDR3 spans 14 amino acids. Trimming stripped 0 bases from V and 7 bases from J, with 13 bases between. The CDR3 DNA reads as TGTGCCAGCAGCGTAGTTTCAGCTAGTAGTGGCTACACCTTC. It codes for CASSVVSASSGYTF.

The chain uses TRBV15 and TRBJ2-5; D uncertain. The CDR3 is made up of 15 amino acids. Trimming shortened V by 0 bases and J by 0 bases, and 8 bases separated the two germline ends. Germline CDR1 and CDR2: LNHNV and YYDKDF (reference sequence). The CDR3: CATSREQIYQETQYF. The CDR3 coding sequence is TGTGCCACCAGCAGAGAACAGATATACCAAGAGACCCAGTACTTC. The full variable domain, completed using reference TRBV15 and TRBJ2-5, is DAMVIQNPRYQVTQFGKPVTLSCSQTLNHNVMYWYQQKSSQAPKLLFHYYDKDFNNEADTPDNFQSRRPNTSFCFLDIRSPGLGDTAMYLCATSREQIYQETQYFGPGTRLLVL.

The chain links TRBV2 to TRBJ1-6, with D possibly matching TRBD1 (5 bases). The ends were cut back, 6 bases at V and 6 bases at J, with 15 bases in the middle. Germline values: CDR1 SNHLY, CDR2 FYNNEI. The CDR3 runs to 15 residues. CDR3 DNA: TGTGCCAGCAGACGACCGACAGAACTTAATTCACCCCTCCACTTT. Translation gives CASRRPTELNSPLHF.

The chain is built from TRBV5-4 and TRBJ1-5; TRBD1 aligns across 7 bases. V dropped 3 bases and J dropped 2; count of bases not matched to a gene: 2. The CDR3 sequence is 14 residues long. CDR1 is SGHNT, CDR2 YYREEE, per germline (reference sequence). The CDR3 region is CASSSDRGNQPQHF. CDR3 bases: TGTGCCAGCAGCTCAGACAGGGGCAATCAGCCCCAGCATTTT. Variable domain in full (rest from reference TRBV5-4 and TRBJ1-5): ETGVTQSPTHLIKTRGQQVTLRCSSQSGHNTVSWYQQALGQGPQFIFQYYREEENGRGNFPPRFSGLQFPNYSSELNVNALELDDSALYLCASSSDRGNQPQHFGDGTRLSIL.

The V call is TRBV18, the J call TRBJ2-1; a possible D gene is TRBD2 (6 bases). Trimming pared 3 bases from V and 6 bases from J, leaving 18 bases between. Germline lookup yields CDR1 KGHSH and CDR2 LQKENI. This CDR3 is built from 16 residues. The CDR3 protein is CASSPISGSGINEQFF. In DNA form, the CDR3 reads TGTGCCAGCTCACCCATTAGCGGATCTGGAATCAATGAGCAGTTCTTC.

The rearrangement joins TRBV27 to TRBJ2-2, with a tentative D call TRBD2 (5 bases). V was shortened by 4 bases and J by 6 bases, with 18 bases between the two germline ends. This CDR3 region has 16 residues. The germline V gene has CDR1 MNHEY and CDR2 SMNVEV (reference sequence). The CDR3 loop is CASSSSGSIWAGELFF. In nucleotides, the CDR3 is TGTGCCAGCAGTTCGAGCGGTAGTATTTGGGCCGGGGAGCTGTTTTTT.

The chain has TRBV19 and TRBJ1-5, with 7 bases lining up with TRBD1. J lost 8 bases, V lost 3 bases, and 7 bases had no gene match. The CDR3 is made up of 14 amino acids. Germline V gives CDR1 LNHDA, CDR2 SQIVND (reference sequence). DNA of the CDR3: TGTGCCAGTAGTATCGACAGGGAAACTGAGCCCCAGCATTTT. It codes for CASSIDRETEPQHF.

This clone has just a few counts. The chain uses TRBV7-9 and TRBJ2-7, with TRBD1 matching 9 bases. The V and J ends lost 5 bases and 12 bases, in that order; junction bases with no gene match: 8. The CDR3 extends over 12 amino acids. Germline loops: CDR1 SEHNR, CDR2 FQNEAQ (reference sequence). CDR3 coding DNA: TGTGCCAGCAGCCGAACCGGGACAGGGACGTACGTC. Translated: CASSRTGTGTYV.

This sequence joins TRBV27 and TRBJ2-1; 7 nucleotides align to TRBD1. CDR1 is MNHEY, CDR2 SMNVEV, per germline (reference sequence). Losses at the gene ends were 5 bases for V and 3 bases for J; bases not matched to a gene: 10. The CDR3 covers 16 residues. The CDR3 bases are TGTGCCAGCAGTCCAATAAAAGACAGGGTCTACAATGAGCAGTTCTTC. This translates into CASSPIKDRVYNEQFF.

The chain links TRBV3-1 (or the pseudogene TRBV3-2) to TRBJ2-3, with TRBD2 matching 8 bases. Per germline, CDR1 LGHDT and CDR2 YNNKEL (reference sequence). The V segment lost 3 bases and the J segment 1 base; nucleotides outside the gene matches: 6. The CDR3 loop spans 16 amino acids. The CDR3, as DNA: TGTGCCAGCAGCCAGAATACGGGAGGGGGCACAGATACGCAGTATTTT. Amino acids: CASSQNTGGGTDTQYF.

The V call is TRBV7-2, the J call TRBJ1-3; possible D gene TRBD1, 5 bases. The CDR3 runs to 14 residues. Germline V gene sequence: CDR1 SGHTA, CDR2 FQGNSA. Deletions cut 5 bases from V and 2 bases from J, with 10 bases between. The chain's CDR3 is CASSPRTTGNTIYF. The DNA of the CDR3 is TGTGCCAGCAGCCCCCGGACAACTGGAAACACCATATATTTT.

J is TRBJ2-3 and V is TRBV19, with 8 bases that match TRBD2. This CDR3 is built from 14 residues. V gave up 5 bases and J gave up 2 bases; unmatched junction bases: 3. The germline CDR1 and CDR2 sequences are LNHDA and SQIVND (reference sequence). The CDR3 region is CASSEAGDTDTQYF. Here the CDR3 DNA reads TGTGCCAGTAGTGAAGCGGGAGACACAGATACGCAGTATTTT. Full variable domain (outside the CDR3, taken from reference TRBV19 and TRBJ2-3): DGGITQSPKYLFRKEGQNVTLSCEQNLNHDAMYWYRQDPGQGLRLIYYSQIVNDFQKGDIAEGYSVSREKKESFPLTVTSAQKNPTAFYLCASSEAGDTDTQYFGPGTRLTVL.

The rearrangement uses TRBV19 and TRBJ1-1; 8 bases match TRBD1. In germline, CDR1 is LNHDA, CDR2 SQIVND (reference sequence). V shed 5 bases, J shed 1 base, and the junction held 3 bases outside the gene matches. The CDR3 extends over 14 amino acids. CDR3 region: CASSSTGANTEAFF. The CDR3 bases are TGTGCCAGTAGTTCGACAGGGGCGAACACTGAAGCTTTCTTT. The entire variable domain, with the rest obtained from reference TRBV19 and TRBJ1-1, is as follows: DGGITQSPKYLFRKEGQNVTLSCEQNLNHDAMYWYRQDPGQGLRLIYYSQIVNDFQKGDIAEGYSVSREKKESFPLTVTSAQKNPTAFYLCASSSTGANTEAFFGQGTRLTVV.

This chain uses TRBV2 with TRBJ1-1, with 7 bases that match TRBD1. CDR1 is SNHLY and CDR2 is FYNNEI in the germline V gene. CDR3 length equals 14 residues. Trimming removed 4 bases from V and 1 base from J; junction bases left unmatched: 3. The CDR3 loop is CASSVRQGNTEAFF. CDR3 DNA: TGTGCCAGCAGTGTACGACAGGGGAACACTGAAGCTTTCTTT.

The chain links TRBV27 to TRBJ2-2; D ambiguous. Germline V gene data show CDR1 as MNHEY and CDR2 as SMNVEV (reference sequence). V was clipped by 5 bases and J by 3 bases, with 13 bases between them. This CDR3 has 15 amino acids. CDR3 region: CASSPGGFYTGELFF. Here the CDR3 DNA reads TGTGCCAGCAGTCCCGGCGGATTCTACACCGGGGAGCTGTTTTTT.

The CDR3 region is CASSQDRGQPQHF. Here the CDR3 DNA reads TGTGCCAGTAGTCAAGACAGGGGTCAGCCCCAGCATTTT. The gene calls are TRBV19 and TRBJ1-5, with 8 bases matching TRBD1. V gave up 5 bases and J gave up 6 bases; unmatched junction bases: 3. This CDR3 contains 13 residues. Germline V gene data show CDR1 as LNHDA and CDR2 as SQIVND (reference sequence).

The chain recombines TRBV7-2 with TRBJ2-7; 8 positions agree with TRBD2. The CDR3 has 15 residues. Germline V gene lookup returns CDR1 SGHTA and CDR2 FQGNSA. Trimming took 3 bases from V and 3 from J; bases not matched to a gene: 7. Here the CDR3 DNA reads TGTGCCAGCAGCTTTAGTCCGGGACTAGGCTACGAGCAGTACTTC. This translates into CASSFSPGLGYEQYF.

The V call is TRBV28, the J call TRBJ2-5, with D uncertain. Germline V gene sequence: CDR1 MDHEN, CDR2 SYDVKM. Trimming took 1 base from V and 5 from J, leaving 11 bases between them. This CDR3 has 14 amino acids. The CDR3 region is CASSLLLAVETQYF. CDR3 nucleotide sequence: TGTGCCAGCAGTTTATTGTTAGCAGTGGAGACCCAGTACTTC. The whole variable domain, remainder taken from reference TRBV28 and TRBJ2-5, is DVKVTQSSRYLVKRTGEKVFLECVQDMDHENMFWYRQDPGLGLRLIYFSYDVKMKEKGDIPEGYSVSREKKERFSLILESASTNQTSMYLCASSLLLAVETQYFGPGTRLLVL.

The chain uses TRBV21-1 and TRBJ2-3; TRBD1 was called by the table and not checked on the DNA. TRBV21-1 is reported as a pseudogene. CDR3 size: 17 residues. The CDR3 is CASSSRTGRSGTDTQYF. The CDR3 DNA reads TGTGCCAGCAGCTCTCGGACAGGGAGGAGCGGCACAGATACGCAGTATTTT.

V gene TRBV7-9 combines with J gene TRBJ2-2, with D maybe TRBD1 (6 bases). This CDR3 has 16 amino acids. The V gene lost 10 bases and the J gene lost 0 bases, with 18 bases spanning the gap. Germline CDR1 SEHNR, CDR2 FQNEAQ (reference sequence). In DNA, the CDR3 is TGTGCCAACGGGGACGTCGGGACAACGAACACCGGGGAGCTGTTTTTT. Translating gives CANGDVGTTNTGELFF.

The chain has TRBV7-2 and TRBJ2-3; possibly TRBD1 for D (5 bases). CDR3 length: 17 amino acids. The germline CDR1 and CDR2 sequences are SGHTA and FQGNSA. V lost 0 bases, J lost 1 base, and 14 bases lay in between. CDR3 amino acids: CASSLAEQARGTDTQYF. The CDR3 DNA reads TGTGCCAGCAGCTTAGCCGAACAGGCCAGGGGCACAGATACGCAGTATTTT.

V usage is TRBV11-2 and J usage is TRBJ2-1, with D maybe TRBD2 (5 bases). Trimming shortened V by 1 base and J by 8 bases, and 15 bases separated the two germline ends. In germline, CDR1 is SGHAT, CDR2 FQNNGV. The CDR3 length is 15 residues. The CDR3 DNA reads as TGTGCCAGCAGCTTAGTGGACTCCAGAACCGATGAGCAGTTCTTC. Protein product: CASSLVDSRTDEQFF.